This T cell receptor (beta chain) was profiled in a study of blood T cell repertoires in COVID-19. Sequencing was performed with immunoSEQ multiplex PCR; in TCRdb, only in-frame clones are kept and a portion is missing. In the table there are approximately 100,000 clones, roughly 76% of which are singletons. The V gene's germline CDR1 is SGHTA and CDR2 FQGNSA. The CDR3 contains 17 residues. V lost 5 bases, J lost 0 bases, and 19 bases lay in between. This TCR was recovered from a human donor in a cohort sampled during active COVID-19. The specimen sequenced was peripheral blood. The chain is built from TRBV7-2 and TRBJ1-1; the D gene is possibly TRBD1 (6 bases). The CDR3 DNA follows: TGTGCCAGCAGCCTCTTCCTGGGGGCGCGGGTGAACACTGAAGCTTTCTTT. It codes for CASSLFLGARVNTEAFF. Looking up the rest from reference TRBV7-2 and TRBJ1-1 gives the full variable domain: GAGVSQSPSNKVTEKGKDVELRCDPISGHTALYWYRQSLGQGLEFLIYFQGNSAPDKSGLPSDRFSAERTGGSVSTLTIQRTQQEDSAVYLCASSLFLGARVNTEAFFGQGTRLTVV.